The 15 T cell receptor beta chains in this list originate from one sample, sequenced in a study of T-cell reconstitution after alpha-beta-depleted transplantation in children. The TCRbeta library incorporated unique molecular identifiers. TCRdb passed the PCR reads through MiXCR, listing each CDR3 protein once. The sample has 250,000 to 300,000 distinct CDR3 sequences, 9.9% seen once; the top ten hold about 9.4%. The material was PBMCs from the stem cell graft donor, obtained from the stem cell graft. The receptors were sampled from a human donor who donated a stem cell graft to a child with SCID.

The gene calls are TRBV5-1 and TRBJ2-1, with 9 bases that match TRBD2. Per germline, CDR1 SGHRS and CDR2 YFSETQ. This CDR3 has 15 residues. The V segment lost 5 bases and the J segment 2 bases; nucleotides outside the gene matches: 5. The CDR3 region is CASRQSGGPYNEQFF. Written as DNA, the CDR3 is TGCGCCAGCAGGCAAAGCGGGGGGCCCTACAATGAGCAGTTCTTC.

The chain recombines TRBV12-3 or TRBV12-4 with TRBJ2-5; a weak D match, TRBD1 (5 bases). This CDR3 has 15 residues. V dropped 5 bases and J dropped 1 base, with 14 bases sitting between them. This chain's CDR3 is CASSLGALPQETQYF. The DNA for the CDR3 is TGTGCCAGCAGTCTTGGGGCTCTCCCCCAAGAGACCCAGTACTTC.

This clonotype has only a few counts. This chain connects TRBV10-3 to TRBJ2-1; the D gene is possibly TRBD1 (6 bases). Germline CDR1 and CDR2: ENHRY and SYGVKD. This CDR3 spans 19 amino acids. V lost 6 bases and J 0 bases, leaving 24 bases between the germline ends. The CDR3 coding sequence is TGTGCCATCAGGGACCCTTCCCCCGGAGAGGGGGTCTCCTACAATGAGCAGTTCTTC. It codes for CAIRDPSPGEGVSYNEQFF.

In this sample, this clonotype turned up many times. The chain uses TRBV9 and TRBJ1-2; a weak D match, TRBD1 (6 bases). This CDR3 comprises 15 residues. V lost 4 bases and J 2 bases, leaving 15 bases between the germline ends. Germline assignment: CDR1 SGDLS and CDR2 YYNGEE. CDR3 sequence: CASSSLERGNYGYTF. The CDR3 bases are TGTGCCAGCAGCTCACTAGAAAGGGGGAACTATGGCTACACCTTC.

The chain joins TRBV5-1 to TRBJ2-7; 7 bases are a match to TRBD2. Germline V lookup: CDR1 SGHRS, CDR2 YFSETQ. This CDR3 contains 14 residues. V was pared by 4 bases and J by 3 bases, with 7 bases of the junction left unmatched. The CDR3 region has the DNA TGCGCCAGCAGCCGGGACCGGGGGGTCTACGAGCAGTACTTC. It codes for CASSRDRGVYEQYF.

This clonotype showed up just a few times. CDR3 DNA sequence: TGCGCCAGCAGCTTATTGCGGGGGAACTCCTACGAGCAGTACTTC. Translated, it gives CASSLLRGNSYEQYF. V gene TRBV5-1 combines with J gene TRBJ2-7; 7 positions agree with TRBD2. Trimming cost V 2 bases and J 0 bases; bases outside gene matches: 5. Germline V lookup: CDR1 SGHRS, CDR2 YFSETQ. The CDR3 runs to 15 residues.

The chain joins TRBV6-5 to TRBJ1-1; D is possibly TRBD1 (6 bases). CDR1 and CDR2 (germline): MNHEY, SVGAGI. This CDR3 is built from 15 residues. Trimming took 2 bases from V and 0 from J, leaving 10 bases between them. This CDR3 reads CASSYGQFMNTEAFF. The CDR3 bases are TGTGCCAGCAGTTACGGACAGTTTATGAACACTGAAGCTTTCTTT.

In its sample, this clonotype was seen a few times. This chain uses TRBV7-3 with TRBJ2-3; D not resolved. Germline assignment: CDR1 SGHTA and CDR2 FQGTGA. The V and J ends lost 0 bases and 3 bases respectively, with 10 bases between them. The length of the CDR3 is 15 residues. The CDR3 DNA reads TGTGCCAGCAGCTTAACTGGTTCGACAACAGATACGCAGTATTTT. Residues: CASSLTGSTTDTQYF.

The rearrangement joins TRBV18 to TRBJ1-3; D not certain. The CDR3 spans 15 residues. CDR1 and CDR2 from the germline V gene are KGHSH and LQKENI. Trimming took off 2 bases at V and 0 bases at J, with 8 bases between the two ends. The CDR3 is CASSPDPASGNTIYF. CDR3 nucleotide sequence: TGTGCCAGCTCACCAGACCCGGCCTCTGGAAACACCATATATTTT.

This clonotype was counted a few times. V and J are TRBV5-1 and TRBJ1-5; 7 positions match TRBD1. Germline V gene lookup returns CDR1 SGHRS and CDR2 YFSETQ. This CDR3 is built from 16 residues. Trimming removed 4 bases from V and 2 bases from J; junction bases left unmatched: 9. The CDR3 is CASSPGGGQGNQPQHF. CDR3 DNA sequence: TGCGCCAGCAGCCCCGGTGGCGGACAGGGCAATCAGCCCCAGCATTTT.

This clonotype was observed at least ten times. V gene TRBV10-3 combines with J gene TRBJ1-1, with TRBD1 identical over 7 bases. This CDR3 region has 14 residues. Unmatched junction bases numbered 6, after V lost 3 bases and J lost 5 bases. The germline gives CDR1 ENHRY, CDR2 SYGVKD. CDR3 residues: CAISEDRVGTEAFF. The DNA of the CDR3 is TGTGCCATCAGTGAAGACAGGGTGGGAACTGAAGCTTTCTTT.

The rearrangement links TRBV12-3 or TRBV12-4 to TRBJ2-1; D possibly corresponds to TRBD2 (6 bases). V dropped 2 bases and J dropped 0 bases, with 8 bases sitting between them. This CDR3 comprises 15 residues. CDR3: CASSLLASSYNEQFF. Written as DNA, the CDR3 is TGTGCCAGCAGTTTACTAGCGAGCTCCTACAATGAGCAGTTCTTC.

This clonotype was detected only a few times. The V gene is TRBV7-9, the J gene TRBJ2-7; D unclear. CDR1 is SEHNR, CDR2 FQNEAQ, per germline (reference sequence). The V gene lost 4 bases and the J gene lost 2 bases, with 9 bases spanning the gap. The CDR3 runs to 13 residues. The CDR3 sequence: CASSSGATYEQYF. As DNA, the CDR3 is TGTGCCAGCAGCTCCGGCGCAACCTACGAGCAGTACTTC.

This clonotype was detected a few times. V and J are TRBV19 and TRBJ2-7, with D perhaps assigned TRBD1 or TRBD2 (5 bases each). Germline CDR1 is LNHDA and CDR2 is SQIVND (reference sequence). Between the trimmed V and J ends, which lost 8 bases and 5 bases, there was a span of 16 bases. The CDR3 is 13 residues long. The DNA of the CDR3 is TGTGCCAGTGGGGACCAGGGAACCCACGAGCAGTACTTC. It codes for CASGDQGTHEQYF.

The table lists this clonotype with a few counts. This chain joins TRBV4-1 and TRBJ2-7; D gene uncertain. V was trimmed by 0 bases and J by 9 bases, leaving 12 bases between them. Germline-derived CDR1 and CDR2 are MGHRA and YSYEKL. The CDR3 runs to 13 residues. Here the CDR3 reads CASSQDSPGRQYF. DNA of the CDR3: TGCGCCAGCAGCCAAGATAGCCCCGGCAGGCAGTACTTC.